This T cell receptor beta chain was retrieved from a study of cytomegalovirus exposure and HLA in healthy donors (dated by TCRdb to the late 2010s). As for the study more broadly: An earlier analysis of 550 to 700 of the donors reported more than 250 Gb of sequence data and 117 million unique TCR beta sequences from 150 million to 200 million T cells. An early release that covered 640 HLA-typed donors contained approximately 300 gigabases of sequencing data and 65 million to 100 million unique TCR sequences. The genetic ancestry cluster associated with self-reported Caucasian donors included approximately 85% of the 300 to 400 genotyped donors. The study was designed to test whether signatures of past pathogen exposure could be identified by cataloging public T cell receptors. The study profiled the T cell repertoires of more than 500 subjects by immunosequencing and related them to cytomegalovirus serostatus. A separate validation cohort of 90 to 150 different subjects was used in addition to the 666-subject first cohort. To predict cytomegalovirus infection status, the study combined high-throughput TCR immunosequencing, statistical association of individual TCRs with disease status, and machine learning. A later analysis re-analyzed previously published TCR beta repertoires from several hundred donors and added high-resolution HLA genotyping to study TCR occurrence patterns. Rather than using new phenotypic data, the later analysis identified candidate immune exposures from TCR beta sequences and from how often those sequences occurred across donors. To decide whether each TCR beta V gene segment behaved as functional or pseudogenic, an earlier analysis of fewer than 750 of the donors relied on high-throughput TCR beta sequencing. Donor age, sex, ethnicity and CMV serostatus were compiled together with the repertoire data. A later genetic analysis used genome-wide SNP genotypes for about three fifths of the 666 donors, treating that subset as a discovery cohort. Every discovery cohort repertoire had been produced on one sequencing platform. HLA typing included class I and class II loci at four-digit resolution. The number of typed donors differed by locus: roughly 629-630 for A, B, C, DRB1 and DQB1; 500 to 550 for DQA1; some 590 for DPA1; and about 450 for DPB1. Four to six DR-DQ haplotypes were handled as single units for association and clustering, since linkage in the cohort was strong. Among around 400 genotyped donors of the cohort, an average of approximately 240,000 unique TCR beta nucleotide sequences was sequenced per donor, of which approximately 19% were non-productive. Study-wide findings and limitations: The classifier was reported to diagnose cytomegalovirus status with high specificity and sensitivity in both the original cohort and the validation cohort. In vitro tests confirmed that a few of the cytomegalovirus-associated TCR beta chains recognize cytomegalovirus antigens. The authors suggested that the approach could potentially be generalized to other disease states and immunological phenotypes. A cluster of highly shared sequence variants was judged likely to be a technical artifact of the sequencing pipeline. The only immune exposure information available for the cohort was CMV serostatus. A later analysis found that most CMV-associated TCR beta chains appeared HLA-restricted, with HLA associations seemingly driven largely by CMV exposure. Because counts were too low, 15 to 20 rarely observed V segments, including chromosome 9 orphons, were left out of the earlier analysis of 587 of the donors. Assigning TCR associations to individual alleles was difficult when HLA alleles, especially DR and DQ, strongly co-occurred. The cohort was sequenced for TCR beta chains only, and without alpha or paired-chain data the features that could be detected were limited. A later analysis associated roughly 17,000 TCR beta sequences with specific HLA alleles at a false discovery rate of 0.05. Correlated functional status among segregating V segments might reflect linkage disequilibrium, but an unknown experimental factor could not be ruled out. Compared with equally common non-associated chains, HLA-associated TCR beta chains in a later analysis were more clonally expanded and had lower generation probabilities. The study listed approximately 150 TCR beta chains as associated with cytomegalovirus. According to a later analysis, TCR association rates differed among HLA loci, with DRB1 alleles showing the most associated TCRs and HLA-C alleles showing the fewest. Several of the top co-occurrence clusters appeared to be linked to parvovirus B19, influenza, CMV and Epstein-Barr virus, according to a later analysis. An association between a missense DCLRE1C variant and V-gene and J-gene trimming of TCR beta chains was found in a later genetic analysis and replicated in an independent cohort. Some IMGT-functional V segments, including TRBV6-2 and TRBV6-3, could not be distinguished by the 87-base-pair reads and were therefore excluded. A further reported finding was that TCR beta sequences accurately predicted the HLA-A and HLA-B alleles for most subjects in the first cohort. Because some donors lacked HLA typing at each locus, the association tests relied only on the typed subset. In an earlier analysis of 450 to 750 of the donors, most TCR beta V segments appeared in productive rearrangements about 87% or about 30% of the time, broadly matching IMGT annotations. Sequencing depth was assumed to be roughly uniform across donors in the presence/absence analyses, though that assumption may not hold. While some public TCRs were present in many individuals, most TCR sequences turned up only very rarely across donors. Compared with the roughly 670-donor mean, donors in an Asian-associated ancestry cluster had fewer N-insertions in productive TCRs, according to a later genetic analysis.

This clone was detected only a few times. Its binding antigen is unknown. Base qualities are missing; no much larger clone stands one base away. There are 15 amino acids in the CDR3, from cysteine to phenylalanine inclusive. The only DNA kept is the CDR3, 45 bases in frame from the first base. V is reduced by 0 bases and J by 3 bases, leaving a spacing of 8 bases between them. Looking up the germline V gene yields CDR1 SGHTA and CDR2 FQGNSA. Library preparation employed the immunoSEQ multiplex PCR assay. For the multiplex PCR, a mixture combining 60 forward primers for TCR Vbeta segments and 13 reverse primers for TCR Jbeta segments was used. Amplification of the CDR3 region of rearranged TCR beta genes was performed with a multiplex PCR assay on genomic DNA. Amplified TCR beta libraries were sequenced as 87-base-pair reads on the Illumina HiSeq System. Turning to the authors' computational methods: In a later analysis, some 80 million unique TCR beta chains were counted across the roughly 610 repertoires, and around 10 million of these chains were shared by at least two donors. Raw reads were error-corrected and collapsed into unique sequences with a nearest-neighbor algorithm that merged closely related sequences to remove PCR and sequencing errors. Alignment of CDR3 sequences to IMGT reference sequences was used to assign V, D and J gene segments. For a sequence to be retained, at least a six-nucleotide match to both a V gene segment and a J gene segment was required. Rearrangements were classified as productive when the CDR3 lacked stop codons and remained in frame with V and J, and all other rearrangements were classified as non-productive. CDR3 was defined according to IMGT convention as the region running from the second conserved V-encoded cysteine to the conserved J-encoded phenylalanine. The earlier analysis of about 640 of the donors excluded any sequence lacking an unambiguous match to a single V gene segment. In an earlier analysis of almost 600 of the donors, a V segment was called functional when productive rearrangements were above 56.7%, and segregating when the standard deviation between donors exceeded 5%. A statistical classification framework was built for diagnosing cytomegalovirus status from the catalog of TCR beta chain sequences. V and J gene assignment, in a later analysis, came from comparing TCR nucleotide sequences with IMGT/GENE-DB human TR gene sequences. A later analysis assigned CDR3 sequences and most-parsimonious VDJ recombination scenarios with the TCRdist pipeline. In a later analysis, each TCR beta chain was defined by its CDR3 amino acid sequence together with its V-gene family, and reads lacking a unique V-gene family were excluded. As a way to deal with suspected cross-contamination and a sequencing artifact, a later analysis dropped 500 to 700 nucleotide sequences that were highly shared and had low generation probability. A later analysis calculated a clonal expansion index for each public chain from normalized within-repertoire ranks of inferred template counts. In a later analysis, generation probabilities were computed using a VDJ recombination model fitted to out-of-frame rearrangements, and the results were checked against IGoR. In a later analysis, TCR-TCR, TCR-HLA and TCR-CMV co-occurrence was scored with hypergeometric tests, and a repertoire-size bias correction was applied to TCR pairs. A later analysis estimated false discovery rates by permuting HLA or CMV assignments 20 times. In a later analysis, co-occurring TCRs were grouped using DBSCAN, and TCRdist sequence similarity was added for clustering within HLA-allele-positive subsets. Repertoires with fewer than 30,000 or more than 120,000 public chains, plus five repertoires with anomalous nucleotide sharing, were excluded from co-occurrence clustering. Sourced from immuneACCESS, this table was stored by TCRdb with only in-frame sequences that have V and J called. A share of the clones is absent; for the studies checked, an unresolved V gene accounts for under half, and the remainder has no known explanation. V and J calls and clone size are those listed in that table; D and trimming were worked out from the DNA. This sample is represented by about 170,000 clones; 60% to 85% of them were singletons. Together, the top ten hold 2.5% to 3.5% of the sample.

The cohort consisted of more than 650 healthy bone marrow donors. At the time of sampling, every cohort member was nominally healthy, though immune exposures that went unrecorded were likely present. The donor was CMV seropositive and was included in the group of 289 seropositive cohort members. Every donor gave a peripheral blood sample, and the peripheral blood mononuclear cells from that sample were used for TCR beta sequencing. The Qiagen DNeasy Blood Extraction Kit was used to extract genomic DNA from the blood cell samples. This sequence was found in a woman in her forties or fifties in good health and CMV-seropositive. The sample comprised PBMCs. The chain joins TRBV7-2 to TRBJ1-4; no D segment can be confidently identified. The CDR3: CASSLAPGSNEKLFF. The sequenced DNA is TGTGCCAGCAGCTTAGCGCCCGGGTCTAATGAAAAACTGTTTTTT.